The 19 T cell receptor beta chains below were found in one sample sequenced in a study of T cell responses to AZD1222 COVID-19 vaccine. This table comes from immunoSEQ multiplex PCR, and its TCRdb copy is limited to in-frame clones, with some not included. The table has 90,000 to 150,000 clones, 88% seen once; the top ten hold more than 3%. Sequenced material: peripheral blood, taken on day 0 of AZD1222 vaccination. The receptors were sampled from an adult in good health.

The rearrangement uses TRBV21-1 and TRBJ2-6; TRBD1, the table's D call, was not compared with the DNA. TRBV21-1 is a known pseudogene. This CDR3 region has 20 residues. CDR3 sequence: CASSPGRGDRVRAGANVLTF. Written as DNA, the CDR3 is TGTGCCAGCAGCCCCGGGCGTGGGGACAGGGTAAGGGCTGGGGCCAACGTCCTGACTTTC.

This clone was counted once. The gene calls are TRBV21-1 and TRBJ2-7. TRBV21-1 corresponds to a pseudogene. The CDR3 extends over 11 amino acids. CDR3 loop: CASSTQQEQYF. CDR3 in DNA: TGTGCCAGCAGCACCCAGCAAGAGCAGTACTTC.

V gene TRBV27 combines with J gene TRBJ1-5; the D is unclear. The ends were cut back, 5 bases at V and 5 bases at J, with 13 bases in the middle. This CDR3 spans 14 amino acids. Germline V gives CDR1 MNHEY, CDR2 SMNVEV (reference sequence). In DNA, the CDR3 is TGTGCCAGCAGTACTACAGCCGGCGATCAGCCCCAGCATTTT. It codes for CASSTTAGDQPQHF.

V usage is TRBV24-1 and J usage is TRBJ2-7; D gene unclear. The length of the CDR3 is 14 residues. CDR1 and CDR2 (germline): KGHDR, SFDVKD. Trimming took off 4 bases at V and 7 bases at J, with 16 bases between the two ends. This chain's CDR3 is CATSDSGSKGEQYF. CDR3 sequence (DNA): TGTGCCACCAGTGACTCCGGGTCCAAGGGAGAGCAGTACTTC.

The chain carries TRBV21-1 and TRBJ1-5. TRBV21-1 is assigned pseudogene status. The CDR3 length is 20 residues. CDR3 region: CASSKGDPGAWEDGNQPQHF. CDR3 DNA sequence: TGTGCCAGCAGCAAGGGTGATCCGGGGGCGTGGGAGGATGGCAATCAGCCCCAGCATTTT.

The CDR3 reads CASSSRDNSYGYTF. The CDR3 DNA reads TGTGCCAGCAGCAGCCGGGACAATTCCTATGGCTACACCTTC. The chain recombines TRBV21-1 with TRBJ1-2; the tabulated D call, TRBD1, remains unverified against the DNA. TRBV21-1 is marked as a pseudogene. The CDR3 loop spans 14 amino acids.

The V and J genes are TRBV6-2 or TRBV6-3 and TRBJ1-1; D perhaps matches TRBD1 (6 bases). Trimming took 0 bases from V and 1 from J, leaving 18 bases between them. The CDR3 sequence is 18 residues long. Germline V gene sequence: CDR1 MNHEY, CDR2 SVGEGT. CDR3 in DNA: TGTGCCAGCAGTTACTCGATTCTTTCGGACAGACCGAACACTGAAGCTTTCTTT. Translating gives CASSYSILSDRPNTEAFF.

The rearrangement links TRBV6-1 to TRBJ1-5; D gene ambiguous. Germline loops: CDR1 MNHNS, CDR2 SASEGT. V lost 4 bases, J lost 0 bases, and 13 bases lay in between. There are 16 residues in the CDR3. The CDR3, as DNA: TGTGCCAGCAGTGGCCGAGCCGGGTCTAGCAATCAGCCCCAGCATTTT. Encoded protein: CASSGRAGSSNQPQHF.

V is TRBV12-5 and J is TRBJ2-5; TRBD2 matches 7 bases. J lost 5 bases, V lost 5 bases, and 23 bases had no gene match. The germline CDR1 and CDR2 sequences are LGHNT and FRNRAP. The CDR3 totals 19 residues. CDR3 in DNA: TGTGCTAGTGGTCCCACTCCTGTTTTCCAAGCGGGGAAAAGGGAGACCCAGTACTTC. It translates to CASGPTPVFQAGKRETQYF.

The chain is built from TRBV19 and TRBJ1-1; 7 positions agree with TRBD1. Trimming took 4 bases from V and 1 from J; bases not matched to a gene: 6. Germline CDR1 LNHDA, CDR2 SQIVND (reference sequence). This CDR3 has 15 residues. This CDR3 is CASSTPGGENTEAFF. CDR3 nucleotide sequence: TGTGCCAGTAGTACGCCAGGGGGTGAGAACACTGAAGCTTTCTTT.

The chain uses TRBV2 and TRBJ1-5; D possibly corresponds to TRBD1 (6 bases). Looked up from germline, CDR1 is SNHLY and CDR2 is FYNNEI. V was cut by 6 bases and J by 4 bases, with 16 bases left in between. The CDR3 sequence is 15 residues long. In DNA form, the CDR3 reads TGTGCCAGCAGCGGACAGAACTCCCCAAATCAGCCCCAGCATTTT. Its protein product is CASSGQNSPNQPQHF.

In nucleotides, the CDR3 is TGTGCCAGCAGCCTACGAACGACTAGCGGGGGGTTCTACAATGAGCAGTTCTTC. As protein: CASSLRTTSGGFYNEQFF. This chain uses TRBV5-6 with TRBJ2-1; 13 bases map to TRBD2. CDR3 length equals 18 residues. Looked up from germline, CDR1 is SGHDT and CDR2 is YYEEEE. V trimming: 4 bases; J trimming: 3 bases; junction bases outside the gene matches: 10.

The sample holds one count of this clone. The V and J genes are TRBV7-9 and TRBJ1-2; no clear D gene. The CDR3 is 15 residues long. CDR1 SEHNR and CDR2 FQNEAQ come from the germline V gene (reference sequence). Trimming shortened V by 1 base and J by 0 bases, and 9 bases separated the two germline ends. CDR3 in amino acids: CASSLGFGSNYGYTF. As DNA, the CDR3 is TGTGCCAGCAGCTTAGGATTTGGATCTAACTATGGCTACACCTTC.

The chain couples TRBV4-3 to TRBJ1-2; D remains ambiguous. The CDR3 consists of 15 residues. Per germline, CDR1 LGHNA and CDR2 YSLEER. V lost 0 bases to trimming and J lost 3 bases, with 11 bases between them. The chain's CDR3 is CASSQDPGTDYGYTF. Written as DNA, the CDR3 is TGCGCCAGCAGCCAAGATCCCGGCACAGACTATGGCTACACCTTC.

The chain carries TRBV7-3 and TRBJ2-7, with TRBD1 as a possible D gene (7 bases). V was trimmed by 2 bases and J by 3 bases, leaving 14 bases between them. This CDR3 has 15 amino acids. Germline V gene data show CDR1 as SGHTA and CDR2 as FQGTGA. CDR3 sequence (DNA): TGTGCCAGCAGCTTACAGGGGGGCACAGTCTACGAGCAGTACTTC. Translated, it gives CASSLQGGTVYEQYF. The full variable domain, in which reference TRBV7-3 and TRBJ2-7 provide the parts outside the CDR3, is GAGVSQTPSNKVTEKGKYVELRCDPISGHTALYWYRQSLGQGPEFLIYFQGTGAADDSGLPNDRFFAVRPEGSVSTLKIQRTERGDSAVYLCASSLQGGTVYEQYFGPGTRLTVT.

This clone was picked up a small number of times. The chain is built from TRBV27 and TRBJ2-7; D is undetermined. Germline V lookup: CDR1 MNHEY, CDR2 SMNVEV (reference sequence). This CDR3 comprises 13 residues. V lost 0 bases and J 1 base, leaving 4 bases between the germline ends. CDR3 loop: CASSLSQSYEQYF. The CDR3 nucleotides read TGTGCCAGCAGTTTATCACAATCCTACGAGCAGTACTTC.

This rearrangement joins TRBV20-1 to TRBJ1-1; a possible D gene is TRBD1 (5 bases). Germline CDR1 is DFQATT and CDR2 is SNEGSKA (reference sequence). The CDR3 has 12 amino acids. V was clipped by 3 bases and J by 9 bases, with 14 bases between them. CDR3 region: CSASSGSKQAFF. CDR3 bases: TGCAGTGCTAGTTCAGGGTCGAAGCAAGCTTTCTTT.

The gene calls are TRBV18 and TRBJ1-1; no definite D call. Trimming shortened V by 3 bases and J by 0 bases, and 8 bases separated the two germline ends. The CDR3 is made up of 14 amino acids. CDR1 and CDR2 (germline): KGHSH, LQKENI. The DNA for the CDR3 is TGTGCCAGCTCACCTGGTCAGTTGAACACTGAAGCTTTCTTT. Protein sequence: CASSPGQLNTEAFF.

CDR3: CASSLNQGGTTNEKLFF. CDR3 sequence (DNA): TGCGCCAGCAGCTTAAATCAGGGGGGGACTACTAATGAAAAACTGTTTTTT. The chain uses TRBV5-1 and TRBJ1-4; 7 positions match TRBD1. The J segment lost 2 bases and the V segment lost 2 bases, leaving 9 bases of the junction unmatched. CDR1 and CDR2 (germline): SGHRS, YFSETQ. The CDR3 has 17 amino acids.